This T cell receptor (beta chain) originates from a study of long-term antiretroviral therapy in people with HIV. Runs used v3.0 of the immunoSEQ assay and were done at survey level. TCRdb's copy holds only in-frame clones and misses some; the assay was immunoSEQ multiplex PCR. The sample has over 15,000 clones; about 90% are singletons. Germline V CDR1 and CDR2: MNHEY, SVGAGI. The CDR3 runs to 15 residues. V lost 6 bases, J lost 0 bases, and 12 bases lay in between. This clonotype originated in a woman in her thirties with HIV. The sequencing here drew on unsorted PBMCs, taken about 2.4 years before starting antiretroviral therapy. The chain employs TRBV6-5 and TRBJ1-3, with no clear D. CDR3 sequence (DNA): TGTGCCAGCAGACCCCATCAGAGCTCTGGAAACACCATATATTTT. It yields the protein CASRPHQSSGNTIYF.